The sample holds a few counts of the clone carrying this T cell receptor beta chain. The sample originates from a study of blood T cell repertoires in COVID-19. Per the authors' pipeline: From reference gene primer amplification, estimates of nucleated cell counts were derived. Only in-frame clones appear in the TCRdb table, and some are missing; sequencing was by immunoSEQ multiplex PCR. Clone size and V and J calls were adopted from that table, with D and trimming inferred from the DNA. The sample consists of under 60,000 clones, about 85% of them appearing once. Sample: peripheral blood. This TCR derives from a human donor in a cohort sampled during active COVID-19.

CDR3 sequence (DNA): TGCGCCAGCAGTAAGTGGAGGGAGGCCAAAAACATTCAGTACTTC. This gives the protein CASSKWREAKNIQYF. The genes are TRBV23-1 and TRBJ2-4; weak D call: TRBD2 (6 bases). TRBV23-1 is labeled an ORF, and its function is uncertain. V was pared by 5 bases and J by 1 base, with 12 bases between. The CDR3 has 15 residues.